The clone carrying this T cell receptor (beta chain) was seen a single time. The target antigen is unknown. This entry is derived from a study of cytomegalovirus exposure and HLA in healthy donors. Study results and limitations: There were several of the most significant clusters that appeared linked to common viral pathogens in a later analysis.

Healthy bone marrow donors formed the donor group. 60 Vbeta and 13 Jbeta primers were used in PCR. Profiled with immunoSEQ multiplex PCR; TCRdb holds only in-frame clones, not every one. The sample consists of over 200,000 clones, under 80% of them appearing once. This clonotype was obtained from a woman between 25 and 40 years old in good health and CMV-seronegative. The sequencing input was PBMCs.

CDR3 loop: CASSLNSGSVNTIYF. The CDR3 DNA reads as TGTGCCAGCAGCTTAAACTCTGGTAGTGTAAACACCATATATTTT. V is TRBV7-6 and J is TRBJ1-3; D is unclear. The CDR3 loop spans 15 amino acids. From germline, CDR1 is SGHVS and CDR2 FNYEAQ. Trimming removed 2 bases at V and 6 bases at J, with 14 bases between.